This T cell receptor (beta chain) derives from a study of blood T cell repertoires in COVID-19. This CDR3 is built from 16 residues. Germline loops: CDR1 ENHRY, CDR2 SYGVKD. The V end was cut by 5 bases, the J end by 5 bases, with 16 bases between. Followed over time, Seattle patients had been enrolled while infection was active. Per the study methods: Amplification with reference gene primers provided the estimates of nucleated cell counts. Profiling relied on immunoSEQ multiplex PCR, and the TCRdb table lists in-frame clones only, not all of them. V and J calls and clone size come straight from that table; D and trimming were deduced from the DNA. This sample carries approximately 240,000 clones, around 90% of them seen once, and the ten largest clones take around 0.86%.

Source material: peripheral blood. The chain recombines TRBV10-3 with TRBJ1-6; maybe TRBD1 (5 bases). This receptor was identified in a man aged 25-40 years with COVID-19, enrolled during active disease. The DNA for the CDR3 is TGTGCCATCAGTCCTCATGCGGTCAGGGATAATTCACCCCTCCACTTT. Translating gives CAISPHAVRDNSPLHF.